The present TCR beta chain was sequenced within a study of T cells in Graves' hyperthyroidism and ophthalmopathy. Study-wide context: Blood from the periphery was taken at initial diagnosis, before any treatment. Study results and limitations: Most expanded thyroid clonotypes above 0.001 recurred in blood.

Researchers barred patients who had uncontrolled infection, other autoimmune disease, pregnancy or lactation. V was shortened by 2 bases and J by 4 bases, with 12 bases between the two germline ends. The length of the CDR3 is 14 residues. This clonotype was recorded many times. The antigen remains undetermined. RNA transcripts yielded amplified TCR beta CDR3 regions. HTBI primers were the set used in a first-round RT-PCR of the TCR CDR3. TCRdb fed the multiplex PCR reads into MiXCR, producing one record per CDR3 protein. This table has roughly 660,000 distinct CDR3 sequences, around 16% appearing once.

Sample: blood. The TCR sequence derives from a man over 45 with Graves' hyperthyroidism. The chain is built from TRBV12-3 or TRBV12-4 and TRBJ2-7, with D hard to call. The CDR3 DNA reads TGTGCCAGCAGTTTACACTTTTCTTCTTACGAGCAGTACTTC. This encodes CASSLHFSSYEQYF.